This note documents a single TCR beta chain sequence. V dropped 5 bases and J dropped 3; count of bases not matched to a gene: 6. The CDR3 contains 15 residues. Germline loops: CDR1 SGHTA, CDR2 FQGNSA. The sample comes from a study of cytomegalovirus exposure and HLA in healthy donors. Profiling relied on immunoSEQ multiplex PCR, and the TCRdb table lists in-frame clones only, not all of them. The table includes some 310,000 clones, 88% detected once. The receptor's source is a man aged 25 to 40 in good health and CMV-seronegative. The material sequenced was PBMCs. The chain links TRBV7-2 to TRBJ1-1; 10 bases agree with TRBD1. The CDR3 protein is CASSIGQGGHTEAFF. The CDR3 DNA follows: TGTGCCAGCAGCATAGGACAGGGGGGACACACTGAAGCTTTCTTT.